These T cell receptor beta chains were read from a single sample in a study of beta chain features in type 1 diabetes. Using immunoSEQ multiplex PCR, the repertoire was profiled, and TCRdb retains in-frame clones only, with some absent. Found here are just over 600,000 clones, roughly 16% of them singletons; the top ten hold approximately 0.099%. Sequencing was performed on naive CD4+ T cells from blood. The receptors originated from a man aged 18 to 30 in good health. CDR3s include the opening cysteine and the closing phenylalanine or tryptophan. A D gene is named only where the DNA matches it firmly. The size entry is marked missing in some rows and otherwise reads once, few, many or a size class.

V	J	length	D	size	DNA	CDR3
TRBV9	TRBJ2-5	16	TRBD2	.	TGTGCCAGCAGCGTTGGGGGACTAGCGGGAAGAGAGACCCAGTACTTC	CASSVGGLAGRETQYF
TRBV30	TRBJ1-5	13	.	few	TGTGCCTGGAGTAATGGGGTTGGTCAGCCCCAGCATTTT	CAWSNGVGQPQHF
TRBV29-1	TRBJ2-6	18	TRBD2	.	TGCAGCACGGGGACTAGCGGGATGCGCCTCTCTGGGGCCAACGTCCTGACTTTC	CSTGTSGMRLSGANVLTF
TRBV7-6	TRBJ2-5	14	.	.	TGTGCCAGCAGCTCTTTCGTAGGCGCTGAGACCCAGTACTTC	CASSSFVGAETQYF
TRBV15	TRBJ1-5	17	TRBD1	few	TGTGCCACCAGCAGAGATGCCCAGGGACAGGCTAATCAGCCCCAGCATTTT	CATSRDAQGQANQPQHF
TRBV4-1	TRBJ2-3	14	TRBD1	few	TGCGCCAGCAGCCCGCCGACGTACAGGGGGACGCAGTATTTT	CASSPPTYRGTQYF
TRBV7-2	TRBJ1-2	13	.	few	TGTGCCAGCAGCTTAGTCGAAAGGAATGGCTACACCTTC	CASSLVERNGYTF
TRBV29-1	TRBJ2-1	14	TRBD2	.	TGCAGCGTCCAGATAGCGGGGGGTCACAATGAGCAGTTCTTC	CSVQIAGGHNEQFF
TRBV4-2	TRBJ2-4	14	.	few	TGTGCCAGCAGCCAAGACGCAGCCAAAAACATTCAGTACTTC	CASSQDAAKNIQYF
TRBV5-1	TRBJ1-3	14	TRBD1	.	TGCGCCAGCAGCTTTACAGGGGCCGGAAACACCATATATTTT	CASSFTGAGNTIYF
TRBV6-5	TRBJ2-3	13	.	.	TGTGCCAGCAGTCGACCAGGGACAGATACGCAGTATTTT	CASSRPGTDTQYF
TRBV5-4	TRBJ1-6	15	TRBD1	few	TGTGCCAGCAGGCAACAGGGGGCAGTAAATTCACCCCTCCACTTT	CASRQQGAVNSPLHF
TRBV29-1	TRBJ2-7	13	.	.	TGCAGCGTTGGACAGGACCAAAGGGCCGAGCAGTACTTC	CSVGQDQRAEQYF
TRBV5-1	TRBJ2-6	17	.	.	TGCGCCAGCAGCTTAGCCCCCGGGAAGAGTGGGGCCAACGTCCTGACTTTC	CASSLAPGKSGANVLTF
TRBV19	TRBJ2-5	13	.	few	TGTGCCAGTAGTATCTCGAGACAAGAGACCCAGTACTTC	CASSISRQETQYF
TRBV20-1	TRBJ1-2	11	.	.	TGCAGTGCTAGAGATTATCGCGGCTACACCTTC	CSARDYRGYTF
TRBV7-6	TRBJ1-3	13	.	.	TGTGCCAGCAGCTTAGAGGTCGGAAACACCATATATTTT	CASSLEVGNTIYF
TRBV11-1	TRBJ2-7	14	.	few	TGTGCCAGCAGCTCGGGACCGTGGTCCTACGAGCAGTACTTC	CASSSGPWSYEQYF
TRBV7-8	TRBJ1-6	12	.	once	TGTGCCAGCAGCCAACTGGGGTCACCCCTCCACTTT	CASSQLGSPLHF
TRBV27	TRBJ1-5	16	TRBD1	few	TGTGCCAGCAGTTTAAGGACAGGCTATAGCAATCAGCCCCAGCATTTT	CASSLRTGYSNQPQHF
TRBV5-1	TRBJ2-7	14	TRBD1	few	TGCGCCAGCGGCCCGAGACAGGGCCCCTACGAGCAGTACTTC	CASGPRQGPYEQYF
TRBV4-3	TRBJ2-1	15	.	.	TGCGCCAGCAGCCAATCTTTCGGGCAGTACAATGAGCAGTTCTTC	CASSQSFGQYNEQFF
TRBV28	TRBJ2-7	15	TRBD2	.	TGTGCCAGCAGTTTATACGGCGGGGGGATCCACGAGCAGTACTTC	CASSLYGGGIHEQYF
TRBV15	TRBJ2-7	20	.	.	TGTGCCACCAGCAGAGCCAGGACAGTGAGCACTCTTTTAGGGCATAAGGAGCAGTACTTC	CATSRARTVSTLLGHKEQYF
TRBV29-1	TRBJ1-1	8	.	.	TGCAGCGTTGGCAAAGCTTTCTTT	CSVGKAFF
TRBV18	TRBJ1-1	14	.	few	TGTGCCAGCTCACCAAACGGGTTGAACACTGAAGCTTTCTTT	CASSPNGLNTEAFF
TRBV12-5	TRBJ2-5	17	.	.	TGTGCTAGTGGTTTGAGCGGGTCGGGGGAAAATAGAAAGACCCAGTACTTC	CASGLSGSGENRKTQYF
TRBV5-4	TRBJ2-1	14	.	few	TGTGCCAGCAGCTTAACGGTGAGCAATGATGAGCAGTTCTTC	CASSLTVSNDEQFF
TRBV28	TRBJ2-1	13	.	.	TGTGCCAGCAAAGGGGCACCCTACAATGAGCAGTTCTTC	CASKGAPYNEQFF
TRBV19	TRBJ2-5	16	TRBD2	.	TGTGCCAGTAGTTCGACCGCGGGGGGCGCCTGGGAGACCCAGTACTTC	CASSSTAGGAWETQYF
TRBV5-4	TRBJ2-5	13	TRBD1	.	TGTGCCAGCACCGGGACAGACCAAGAGACCCAGTACTTC	CASTGTDQETQYF
TRBV10-3	TRBJ1-1	14	.	.	TGTGCCATCAGGAGACAGAACCAAAACACTGAAGCTTTCTTT	CAIRRQNQNTEAFF
TRBV9	TRBJ1-4	15	TRBD1	few	TGTGCCAGCAGCCTATCAGGGGGTGGTAATGAAAAACTGTTTTTT	CASSLSGGGNEKLFF
TRBV30	TRBJ1-4	13	.	few	TGTGCCTGGAGCAAAGGGTTTAATGAAAAACTGTTTTTT	CAWSKGFNEKLFF
TRBV27	TRBJ1-4	17	TRBD1	.	TGTGCCAGCAGTTTATGGCCGAGACAGGGCTCTAATGAAAAACTGTTTTTT	CASSLWPRQGSNEKLFF
TRBV7-2	TRBJ1-1	14	.	.	TGTGCCAGCAGACGCGGCCCTATGAACACTGAAGCTTTCTTT	CASRRGPMNTEAFF
TRBV19	TRBJ2-7	15	.	few	TGTGCCAGTAGTACTAGGCCGGGGAACTCCTACGAGCAGTACTTC	CASSTRPGNSYEQYF